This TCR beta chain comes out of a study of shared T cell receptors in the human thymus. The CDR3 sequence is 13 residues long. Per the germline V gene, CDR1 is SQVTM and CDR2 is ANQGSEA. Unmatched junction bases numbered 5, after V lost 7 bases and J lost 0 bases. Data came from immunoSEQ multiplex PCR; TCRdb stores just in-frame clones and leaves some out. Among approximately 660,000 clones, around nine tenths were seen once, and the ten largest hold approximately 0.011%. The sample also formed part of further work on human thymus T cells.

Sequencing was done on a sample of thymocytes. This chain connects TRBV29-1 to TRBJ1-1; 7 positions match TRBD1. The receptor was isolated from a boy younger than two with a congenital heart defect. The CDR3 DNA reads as TGCAGCGGGCAGGGGGGCATGAACACTGAAGCTTTCTTT. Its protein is CSGQGGMNTEAFF.